The T cell receptor (beta chain) described here comes from a study of T cell changes during pregnancy in multiple sclerosis. Repertoires were generated with immunoSEQ multiplex PCR, while TCRdb's copy carries only in-frame clones and drops some. The sample gives fewer than 65,000 clones, about nine tenths of which show up once; 10% is in the top ten. CDR3 length: 14 residues. The germline V and J ends were trimmed by 4 bases and 4 bases, with 11 bases remaining between them. Germline loops: CDR1 SGHDT, CDR2 YYEEEE. The rearrangement joins TRBV5-6 to TRBJ2-2; D is unclear. The specimen was CD8+ T cells from peripheral blood mononuclear cells, collected after pregnancy. This clonotype was sampled from a female donor with multiple sclerosis, enrolled in a pregnancy study. The CDR3 region is CASSPGPITGELFF. For the CDR3, the DNA is TGTGCCAGCAGCCCCGGTCCTATCACCGGGGAGCTGTTTTTT.